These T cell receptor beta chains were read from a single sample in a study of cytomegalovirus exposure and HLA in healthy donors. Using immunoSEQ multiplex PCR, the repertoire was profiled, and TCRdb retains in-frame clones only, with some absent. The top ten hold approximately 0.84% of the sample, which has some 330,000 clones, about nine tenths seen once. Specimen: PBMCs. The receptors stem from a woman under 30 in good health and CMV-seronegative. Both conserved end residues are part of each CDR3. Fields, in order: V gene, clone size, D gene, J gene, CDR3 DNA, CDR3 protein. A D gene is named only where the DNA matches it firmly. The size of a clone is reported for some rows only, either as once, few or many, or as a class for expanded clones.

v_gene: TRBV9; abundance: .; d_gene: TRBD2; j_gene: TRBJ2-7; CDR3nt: TGTGCCAGCAGCGTAGTTGCGGGGGAGGCCTACGAGCAGTACTTC; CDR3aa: CASSVVAGEAYEQYF
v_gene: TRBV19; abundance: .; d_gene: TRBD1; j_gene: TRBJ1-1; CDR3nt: TGTGCCAGTACCGGGACAGGGGGCATGAACACTGAAGCTTTCTTT; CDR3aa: CASTGTGGMNTEAFF
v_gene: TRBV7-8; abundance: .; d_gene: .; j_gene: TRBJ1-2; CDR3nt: TGTGCCAGCAGCTTAGCGCGTCCAGGGAAGTTTTCCTATGGCTACACCTTC; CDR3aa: CASSLARPGKFSYGYTF
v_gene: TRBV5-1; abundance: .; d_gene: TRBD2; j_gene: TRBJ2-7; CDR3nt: TGCGCCAGCAGCTCCGGAGGGGCTAGCGGGGATCCCTACGAGCAGTACTTC; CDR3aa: CASSSGGASGDPYEQYF
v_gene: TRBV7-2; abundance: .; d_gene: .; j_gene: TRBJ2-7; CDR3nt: TGTGCCAGCAGCTTACAAGGTTCTGGGGGCTTAAGGCCCGAGCAGTACTTC; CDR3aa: CASSLQGSGGLRPEQYF
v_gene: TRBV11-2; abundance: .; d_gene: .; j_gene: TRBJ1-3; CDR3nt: TGTGCCAGCAGCTCCCTTAAAACCCAGGGAGGCTCTGGAAACACCATATATTTT; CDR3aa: CASSSLKTQGGSGNTIYF
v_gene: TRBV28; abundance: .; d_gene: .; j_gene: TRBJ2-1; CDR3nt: TGTGCCACCTCGGCGGGGGACAAGGGGAATGAGCAGTTCTTC; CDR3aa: CATSAGDKGNEQFF
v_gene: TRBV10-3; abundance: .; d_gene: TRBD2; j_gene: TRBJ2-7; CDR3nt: TGTGCCATCAGACCTGAGCGGGACTCCTACGAGCAGTACTTC; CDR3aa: CAIRPERDSYEQYF
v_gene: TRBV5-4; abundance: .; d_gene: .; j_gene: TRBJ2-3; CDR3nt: TGTGCCAGCAGCTTGGGACTAGCAGATACGCAGTATTTT; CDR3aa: CASSLGLADTQYF
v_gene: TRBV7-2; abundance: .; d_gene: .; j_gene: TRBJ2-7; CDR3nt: TGTGCCAGCAGCCCCCTAGGCCCCTACGAGCAGTACTTC; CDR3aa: CASSPLGPYEQYF
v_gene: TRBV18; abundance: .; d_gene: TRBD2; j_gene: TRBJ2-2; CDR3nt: TGTGCCAGCTCACTAGCGGGGGAGAACACCGGGGAGCTGTTTTTT; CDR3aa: CASSLAGENTGELFF
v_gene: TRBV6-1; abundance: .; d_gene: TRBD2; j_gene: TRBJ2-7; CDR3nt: TGTGCCAGCAGTGAAATGTCTAGCGGGAGCCACGAGCAGTACTTC; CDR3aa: CASSEMSSGSHEQYF
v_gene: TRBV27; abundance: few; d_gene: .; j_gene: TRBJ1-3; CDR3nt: TGTGCCAGCAGTCGCGCCGGGTCCAACTCTGGAAACACCATATATTTT; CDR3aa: CASSRAGSNSGNTIYF
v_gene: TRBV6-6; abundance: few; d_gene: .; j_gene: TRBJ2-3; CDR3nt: TGTGCCAGCAGTTACCGGTGGACAGATACGCAGTATTTT; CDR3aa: CASSYRWTDTQYF
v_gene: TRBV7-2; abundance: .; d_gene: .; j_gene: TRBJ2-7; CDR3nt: TGTGCCAGCAGCTTAGCGCACGGCTACGAGCAGTACTTC; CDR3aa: CASSLAHGYEQYF